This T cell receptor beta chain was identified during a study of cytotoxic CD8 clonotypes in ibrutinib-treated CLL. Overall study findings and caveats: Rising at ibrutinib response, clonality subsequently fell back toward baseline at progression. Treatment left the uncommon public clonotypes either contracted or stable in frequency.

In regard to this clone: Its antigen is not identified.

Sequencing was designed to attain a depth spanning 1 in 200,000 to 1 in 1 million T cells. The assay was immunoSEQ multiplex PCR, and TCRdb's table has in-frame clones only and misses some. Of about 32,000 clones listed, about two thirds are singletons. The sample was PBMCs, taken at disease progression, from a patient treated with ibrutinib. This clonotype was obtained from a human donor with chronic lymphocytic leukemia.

The CDR3 DNA sequence: TGCAGCGTTGTAGAAGGGTCAGATACGCAGTATTTT. Its protein is CSVVEGSDTQYF. The chain recombines TRBV29-1 with TRBJ2-3, with unresolved D. The V end lost 4 bases, the J end lost 4 bases, and 9 bases lay between the germline ends. Germline values: CDR1 SQVTM, CDR2 ANQGSEA. The CDR3 extends over 12 amino acids.